Presented here are 22 T cell receptor beta chains from one specimen sequenced in a study of tumor and adjacent non-tumor tissue in lung cancer. No cell sorting was done before RNA was extracted from the tissue. Three rounds of nested PCR, following a modified ARM-PCR protocol, produced the TCRbeta library. Each CDR3 protein gets one entry after TCRdb re-called the multiplex PCR reads with MiXCR. In the table there are some 71,000 distinct CDR3 sequences, just under 75% of which are singletons. Sequenced input: lung tumor tissue. The receptor set was obtained from a woman in her thirties or forties with non-small cell lung cancer.

There are a few counts of this clonotype. One end of the junction varies from germline; a read error may be responsible. V and J are TRBV11-2 and TRBJ2-3; 8 bases agree with TRBD1. CDR3 size: 18 residues. Germline V gene lookup returns CDR1 SGHAT and CDR2 FQNNGV. CDR3 loop: CASSLVSLGTGHTDTRYF. CDR3 nucleotide sequence: TGTGCCAGTAGCTTAGTGAGTCTCGGGACAGGACACACAGATACGCGGTATTTT.

Turning to this clonotype: The conserved closing phenylalanine or tryptophan is absent in this CDR3, likely reflecting a read error. V is TRBV6-5 and J is TRBJ2-1, with D tentatively TRBD2 (6 bases). The CDR3 loop spans 13 amino acids. V gave up 2 bases and J gave up 8 bases, with 10 bases separating them. Germline loops: CDR1 MNHEY, CDR2 SVGAGI. CDR3 nucleotides: TGTGCCAGCAGTTACAGTCTAGCGCATGAGCAGTTCATC. Translating it yields CASSYSLAHEQFI.

Concerning this clonotype: The junction differs from germline at one of its ends, possibly a read error. The chain is built from TRBV10-2 and TRBJ1-1; D gene unclear. CDR3 length: 15 amino acids. Germline values: CDR1 WSHSY, CDR2 SAAADI. DNA for the CDR3: TGTGCCAGCAGTGACTTTCTGGATATGAACACTGAAGCTTTCTTT. It encodes CASSDFLDMNTEAFF.

A remark on this clonotype: A much larger clone lies a single base off, so this may be a read error. This chain connects TRBV7-9 to TRBJ1-1; no clear D. The CDR3 is made up of 14 amino acids. CDR1 SEHNR and CDR2 FQNEAQ come from the germline V gene (reference sequence). For the CDR3, the DNA is TGTGCCAGCAGTTTAGAGAGTTTGGACACTGAAGCTTTCTTT. As protein: CASSLESLDTEAFF.

The chain employs TRBV11-2 and TRBJ2-5; possibly TRBD2 for D (5 bases). Germline-derived CDR1 and CDR2 are SGHAT and FQNNGV. The CDR3 is 17 residues long. V was cut by 2 bases and J by 11 bases, with 27 bases left in between. CDR3 in amino acids: CASSLSNSAGLQEAQYF. The CDR3 bases are TGTGCCAGCAGCTTAAGTAATAGCGCGGGCCTACAAGAGGCTCAGTACTTC.

In regard to this clonotype: A read error may be the cause here, since a much bigger clone is one base away. V usage is TRBV5-1 and J usage is TRBJ1-4, with D unclear. Germline V gene sequence: CDR1 SGHRS, CDR2 YFSETQ. There are 15 residues in the CDR3. The V end lost 7 bases, the J end lost 7 bases, and 20 bases lay between the germline ends. The CDR3 protein is CASGSVGQLGEKLFF. The CDR3 DNA is TGCGCCAGCGGCTCGGTCGGCCAGCTGGGTGAAAAACTGTTTTTT.

A note on this clonotype: A junction end diverges from the germline sequence, so it may reflect a read error. V and J are TRBV12-3 or TRBV12-4 and TRBJ1-6, with a weak D call TRBD1 (5 bases). The CDR3 spans 14 residues. CDR3 amino acids: CVSSPQGRNSLLHF. The CDR3 DNA is TGTGTCAGCAGTCCTCAGGGTAGAAATTCACTCCTCCACTTT.

This sequence joins TRBV20-1 and TRBJ2-1; TRBD1 might be the D (7 bases). The V end was cut by 7 bases, the J end by 9 bases, with 22 bases between. The CDR3 has 14 residues. The V gene's germline CDR1 is DFQATT and CDR2 SNEGSKA (reference sequence). CDR3 coding DNA: TGCAGTGTTCAGGGGGGACTGGACAGTAGTGAGCAGTTCTTC. Amino acid sequence: CSVQGGLDSSEQFF.

This clonotype was counted at least ten times. The rearrangement links TRBV7-9 to TRBJ2-4, with D uncertain. This CDR3 is built from 13 residues. Germline V gene data show CDR1 as SEHNR and CDR2 as FQNEAQ (reference sequence). V was trimmed by 5 bases and J by 15 bases, leaving 20 bases between them. In DNA, the CDR3 is TGTGCCAGCAGCGCATCCTCGGCCCTTTATGGGTACTTC. Its translation: CASSASSALYGYF.

With regard to this clonotype: A much larger clone differs by one base, so this may be a read error. The chain carries TRBV20-1 and TRBJ2-5; 8 bases map to TRBD1. CDR1 is DFQATT and CDR2 is SNEGSKA in the germline V gene (reference sequence). The CDR3 extends over 14 amino acids. The CDR3: CNAPGPGGAETQYF. CDR3 nucleotides: TGCAATGCTCCTGGACCAGGGGGCGCAGAGACCCAGTACTTC.

V and J are TRBV6-4 and TRBJ2-3, with a weak D call TRBD1 (6 bases). Trimming cost V 5 bases and J 5 bases, with 20 bases left between them. The CDR3 spans 16 residues. The germline V gene encodes CDR1 MRHNA and CDR2 SNTAGT. Here the CDR3 reads CASSPRASGGIDTQYF. The CDR3 DNA is TGTGCCAGCAGTCCCCGCGCTAGTGGGGGCATAGATACGCAGTATTTT.

This clonotype came up many times. V gene TRBV28 combines with J gene TRBJ1-2, with unresolved D. Trimming left V 6 bases short and J 5 bases short, with 7 bases between. The CDR3 runs 11 residues. Germline V gene data show CDR1 as MDHEN and CDR2 as SYDVKM. Here the CDR3 reads CASSHRYGYTF. In nucleotides, the CDR3 is TGTGCCAGCAGCCACAGATATGGCTACACCTTC.

The chain is built from TRBV29-1 and TRBJ2-1; TRBD1 matches at 7 bases. V shed 4 bases and J 5 bases; nucleotides not matched to a gene: 5. CDR3 length: 13 residues. CDR1 and CDR2 from the germline V gene are SQVTM and ANQGSEA. Here the CDR3 DNA reads TGCAGCGTTGCAATAACAGGGGACAATGAGCAGTTCTTC. Its protein product is CSVAITGDNEQFF.

On this clonotype: Because it lacks the conserved phenylalanine or tryptophan at the end, this CDR3 is likely a read error. V and J are TRBV6-5 and TRBJ2-1; D is undetermined. This CDR3 has 12 residues. CDR1 is MNHEY and CDR2 is SVGAGI in the germline V gene. For the CDR3, the DNA is TGTGCCAACAGTACCGCGTACAATGAGCAGTTCTTA. Residues: CANSTAYNEQFL.

This clonotype was counted between two and nine times. The gene calls are TRBV20-1 and TRBJ2-5, with a tentative D call TRBD2 (6 bases). The germline CDR1 and CDR2 sequences are DFQATT and SNEGSKA (reference sequence). The CDR3 consists of 12 residues. CDR3 sequence reads: CAADKGGETQYF. For the CDR3, the DNA is TGCGCCGCAGACAAGGGAGGCGAGACCCAGTACTTC.

The rearrangement uses TRBV5-1 and TRBJ1-4; D is undetermined. Trimming removed 1 base at V and 3 bases at J, with 16 bases between. From germline, CDR1 is SGHRS and CDR2 YFSETQ. There are 17 residues in the CDR3. The CDR3 protein is CASSLMTVGTANEKLFF. CDR3 bases: TGCGCCAGCAGCTTGATGACGGTGGGAACAGCTAATGAAAAACTGTTTTTT.

This clonotype showed up many times. A single base separates this from a much larger clone, so it may be a read error. The rearrangement uses TRBV29-1 and TRBJ2-7; D not certain. Looked up from germline, CDR1 is SQVTM and CDR2 is ANQGSEA. CDR3 size: 15 residues. The CDR3 region is CSASGRSPAVYGQYF. As DNA, the CDR3 is TGCAGCGCGAGTGGACGGAGTCCTGCCGTCTACGGGCAGTACTTC.

In regard to this clonotype: The conserved phenylalanine or tryptophan is not found at the CDR3 terminus, so this likely reflects a read error. The chain has TRBV11-2 and TRBJ2-7; no reliable D call. The CDR3 loop spans 15 amino acids. Trimming left V 0 bases short and J 3 bases short, with 12 bases between. Germline CDR1 SGHAT, CDR2 FQNNGV. The CDR3 is CASSLDAQRHYEQYL. In DNA, the CDR3 is TGTGCCAGCAGCTTAGATGCCCAGAGGCACTACGAGCAGTACCTC.

Concerning this clonotype itself: Given a much more abundant clone one base away, this may be a read error. V gene TRBV28 combines with J gene TRBJ1-5; a weak D match, TRBD1 (5 bases). Germline V gene lookup returns CDR1 MDHEN and CDR2 SYDVKM. The CDR3 sequence is 12 residues long. The V gene lost 7 bases and the J gene lost 12 bases, with 16 bases spanning the gap. The CDR3 loop is CASMSGSSGQHF. In DNA, the CDR3 is TGTGCCAGCATGTCAGGGTCCTCGGGCCAGCATTTT.

Comments on this clonotype: It is likely a read error, because the conserved phenylalanine at the end of the CDR3 is missing. The chain has TRBV11-3 and TRBJ2-3, with 12 bases that match TRBD2. V lost 6 bases, J lost 5 bases, and 12 bases stayed unmatched. This CDR3 region has 17 residues. The germline V gene has CDR1 SGHNT and CDR2 YENEEA. CDR3 loop: CASSSSLLAGGGDTQYS. In DNA form, the CDR3 reads TGTGCCAGCAGTTCAAGCCTTCTAGCGGGGGGGGGAGATACGCAGTATTCT.

V and J are TRBV28 and TRBJ2-7, with 11 bases that match TRBD2. The CDR3 has 15 amino acids. V lost 6 bases to trimming and J lost 0 bases; unmatched junction nucleotides: 4. CDR1 is MDHEN, CDR2 SYDVKM, per germline. The CDR3 sequence is CASREGLAVSYEQYF. CDR3 coding DNA: TGTGCCAGCAGAGAGGGACTAGCGGTCTCCTACGAGCAGTACTTC. The full variable domain, with the rest looked up from reference TRBV28 and TRBJ2-7, is DVKVTQSSRYLVKRTGEKVFLECVQDMDHENMFWYRQDPGLGLRLIYFSYDVKMKEKGDIPEGYSVSREKKERFSLILESASTNQTSMYLCASREGLAVSYEQYFGPGTRLTVT.

Turning to this clonotype: A junction boundary mismatches the germline segment, possibly from a read error. V gene TRBV11-3 combines with J gene TRBJ2-1; 9 bases map to TRBD2. Germline V gene data show CDR1 as SGHNT and CDR2 as YENEEA. The CDR3 sequence is 16 residues long. CDR3 sequence reads: CASSSEGISGGNKQFF. In DNA form, the CDR3 reads TGTGCTAGCAGCTCGGAGGGGATTAGCGGGGGCAATAAGCAGTTCTTC. The entire variable domain, with the rest obtained from reference TRBV11-3 and TRBJ2-1, is as follows: EAGVVQSPRYKIIEKKQPVAFWCNPISGHNTLYWYLQNLGQGPELLIRYENEEAVDDSQLPKDRFSAERLKGVDSTLKIQPAELGDSAVYLCASSSEGISGGNKQFFGPGTRLTVL.